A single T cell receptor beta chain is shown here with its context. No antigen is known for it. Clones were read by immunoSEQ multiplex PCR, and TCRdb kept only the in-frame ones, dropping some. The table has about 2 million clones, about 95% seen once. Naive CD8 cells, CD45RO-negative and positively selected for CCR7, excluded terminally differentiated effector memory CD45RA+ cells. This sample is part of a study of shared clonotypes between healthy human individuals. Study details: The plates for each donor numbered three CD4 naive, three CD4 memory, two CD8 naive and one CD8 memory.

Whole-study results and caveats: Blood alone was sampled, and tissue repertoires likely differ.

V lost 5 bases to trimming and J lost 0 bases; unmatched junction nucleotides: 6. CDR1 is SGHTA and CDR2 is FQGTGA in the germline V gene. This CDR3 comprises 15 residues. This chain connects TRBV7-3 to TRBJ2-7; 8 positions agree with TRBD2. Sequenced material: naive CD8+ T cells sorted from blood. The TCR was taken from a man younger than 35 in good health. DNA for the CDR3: TGTGCCAGCAGCCCGTCGGGAGGGAGCTCCTACGAGCAGTACTTC. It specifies CASSPSGGSSYEQYF.